The 19 T cell receptor beta chains below were found in one sample sequenced in a study of early T cells in non-severe SARS-CoV-2 infection. TCRdb re-derived calls from the 5' RACE reads in MiXCR, one entry per CDR3 protein. The sample records 64,000 or so distinct CDR3 sequences, around an eighth being singletons. Here the sequenced sample was whole blood, taken at baseline. All receptors come from an adult who was a healthcare worker with PCR-confirmed SARS-CoV-2 infection or an uninfected control (not recorded which).

This clonotype came up many times. This sequence joins TRBV7-2 and TRBJ2-1; tentatively, D is TRBD2 (5 bases). The ends were cut back, 3 bases at V and 4 bases at J, with 7 bases in the middle. There are 13 residues in the CDR3. Germline V gene data show CDR1 as SGHTA and CDR2 as FQGNSA. The CDR3 loop reads CASSLSGYNEQFF. The CDR3, as DNA: TGTGCCAGCAGCTTGAGCGGTTACAATGAGCAGTTCTTC. The full variable domain, in which reference TRBV7-2 and TRBJ2-1 provide the parts outside the CDR3, is GAGVSQSPSNKVTEKGKDVELRCDPISGHTALYWYRQSLGQGLEFLIYFQGNSAPDKSGLPSDRFSAERTGGSVSTLTIQRTQQEDSAVYLCASSLSGYNEQFFGPGTRLTVL.

This clonotype was recorded many times. The chain recombines TRBV12-3 or TRBV12-4 with TRBJ2-5, with D maybe TRBD2 (5 bases). The ends were cut back, 3 bases at V and 6 bases at J, with 14 bases in the middle. This CDR3 is built from 14 residues. The CDR3 coding sequence is TGTGCCAGCAGTTTCGACTCGGGGTTGCAGACCCAGTACTTC. Protein: CASSFDSGLQTQYF.

The CDR3: CASSLHGRGGRTDTQYF. The CDR3 DNA reads TGTGCCAGTAGCCTCCATGGGCGGGGGGGCCGTACAGATACGCAGTATTTT. The chain links TRBV19 to TRBJ2-3; 9 nucleotides agree with TRBD2. The CDR3 runs 17 residues. Trimming cost V 6 bases and J 3 bases; bases outside gene matches: 13. Germline assignment: CDR1 LNHDA and CDR2 SQIVND (reference sequence).

Only a few counts were recorded for this clonotype. The chain employs TRBV27 and TRBJ2-1; 7 positions match TRBD2. The CDR3 runs 13 residues. Germline V CDR1 and CDR2: MNHEY, SMNVEV (reference sequence). V was clipped by 6 bases and J by 7 bases; unmatched bases: 6. The CDR3 region is CASRLAEKNEQFF. DNA of the CDR3: TGTGCCAGCAGGCTAGCGGAAAAAAATGAGCAGTTCTTC.

This clonotype was detected many times. This chain connects TRBV7-8 to TRBJ1-1; D is ambiguous. The CDR3 loop spans 13 amino acids. Between the trimmed V and J ends, which lost 5 bases and 2 bases, there was a span of 9 bases. Per the germline V gene, CDR1 is SGHVS and CDR2 is FQNEAQ. The CDR3 spells CASSPPLNTEAFF. CDR3 DNA sequence: TGTGCCAGCAGCCCTCCCCTAAACACTGAAGCTTTCTTT.

The chain uses TRBV12-3 or TRBV12-4 and TRBJ2-7; 7 nucleotides align to TRBD1. Trimming at V came to 5 bases and at J to 2 bases, leaving 3 bases not matched to a gene. CDR3 length: 13 residues. CDR3: CASSRDRAYEQYF. In DNA form, the CDR3 reads TGTGCCAGCAGTCGGGACAGAGCCTACGAGCAGTACTTC.

The chain couples TRBV29-1 to TRBJ2-1, with TRBD2 identical over 10 bases. CDR1 is SQVTM, CDR2 ANQGSEA, per germline. The CDR3 contains 14 residues. J was trimmed by 9 bases and V by 8 bases; bases with no gene match: 13. The CDR3 DNA sequence: TGCAGCACCACCGGGACTAGCGTTCAGCCTGAGCAGTTCTTC. Protein product: CSTTGTSVQPEQFF.

The chain carries TRBV20-1 and TRBJ1-1; perhaps TRBD1 as D (5 bases). Germline assignment: CDR1 DFQATT and CDR2 SNEGSKA (reference sequence). This CDR3 has 15 residues. Trimming shortened V by 3 bases and J by 2 bases, and 16 bases separated the two germline ends. Written as DNA, the CDR3 is TGCAGTGCTAGGACCCGGGGCACATTTAACACTGAAGCTTTCTTT. Protein sequence: CSARTRGTFNTEAFF.

This clonotype has just a few counts. The genes are TRBV29-1 and TRBJ2-1, with 8 bases fitting TRBD2. With 2 bases clipped from V and 12 bases from J, the junction kept 9 bases outside the gene matches. The CDR3 is 13 amino acids. Per germline, CDR1 SQVTM and CDR2 ANQGSEA. This CDR3 reads CSVELISGIRQFF. The CDR3 nucleotides are TGCAGCGTTGAACTTATTAGCGGGATTAGGCAGTTCTTC.

This clonotype turned up a few times. The gene calls are TRBV6-2 or TRBV6-3 and TRBJ2-5; D not certain. Trimming took 6 bases from V and 5 from J, leaving 13 bases between them. This CDR3 contains 13 residues. The germline CDR1 and CDR2 sequences are MNHEY and SVGEGT. The CDR3: CASRPGPPETQYF. CDR3 coding DNA: TGTGCCAGCAGGCCCGGGCCCCCGGAGACCCAGTACTTC.

This clonotype was seen many times. This chain connects TRBV5-5 to TRBJ2-1; D is ambiguous. The CDR3 totals 15 residues. V was cut by 1 base and J by 5 bases, with 13 bases left in between. Germline V gene lookup returns CDR1 SGHKS and CDR2 YYEKEE (reference sequence). The CDR3 region has the DNA TGTGCCAGCAGCTTGACTGACCGACACAACAATGAGCAGTTCTTC. This gives the protein CASSLTDRHNNEQFF. Full variable domain (missing parts from reference TRBV5-5 and TRBJ2-1): DAGVTQSPTHLIKTRGQQVTLRCSPISGHKSVSWYQQVLGQGPQFIFQYYEKEERGRGNFPDRFSARQFPNYSSELNVNALLLGDSALYLCASSLTDRHNNEQFFGPGTRLTVL.

The rearrangement joins TRBV27 to TRBJ2-7, with 12 bases fitting TRBD2. CDR1 and CDR2 (germline): MNHEY, SMNVEV (reference sequence). The CDR3 totals 18 residues. J gave up 3 bases and V 5 bases, and 14 bases lay outside the gene matches. The CDR3 DNA sequence: TGTGCCAGCAGTCCCCTTCCTAGCGGGAGGGCCCCCCTCTACGAGCAGTACTTC. Translating it yields CASSPLPSGRAPLYEQYF.

This clonotype was observed a few times. Here the CDR3 DNA reads TGTGCCAGCAGCTCGGACAGGGGGTCTCAGCCCCAGCATTTT. Its translation is CASSSDRGSQPQHF. The chain carries TRBV7-9 and TRBJ1-5; TRBD1 matches 10 bases. The CDR3 is 14 residues long. V dropped 4 bases and J dropped 6; count of bases not matched to a gene: 3. Per the germline V gene, CDR1 is SEHNR and CDR2 is FQNEAQ (reference sequence).

The rearrangement uses TRBV5-1 and TRBJ1-2; D gene unclear. This CDR3 contains 14 residues. Germline V CDR1 and CDR2: SGHRS, YFSETQ. Between the trimmed V and J ends, which lost 0 bases and 7 bases, there was a span of 13 bases. The CDR3 DNA reads as TGCGCCAGCAGCTTGGGGACCCTCGGGCGTGGCTACACCTTC. It is translated as CASSLGTLGRGYTF.

V usage is TRBV2 and J usage is TRBJ2-7; tentative D call: TRBD1 (6 bases). V gave up 2 bases and J gave up 2 bases, with 10 bases separating them. Germline-derived CDR1 and CDR2 are SNHLY and FYNNEI. The CDR3 length is 14 residues. The CDR3 nucleotides read TGTGCCAGCAGTGAACGCAGGGGTCCCTACGAGCAGTACTTC. Protein product: CASSERRGPYEQYF.

This clonotype has only a few counts. V usage is TRBV5-4 and J usage is TRBJ2-7; tentative D call: TRBD2 (5 bases). CDR1 and CDR2 (germline): SGHNT, YYREEE (reference sequence). V lost 3 bases to trimming and J lost 2 bases, with 12 bases between them. This CDR3 is built from 14 residues. CDR3 sequence reads: CASSSGKAAYEQYF. The CDR3 DNA reads TGTGCCAGCAGCTCCGGGAAAGCCGCCTACGAGCAGTACTTC.

This clonotype was seen a handful of times. The chain joins TRBV6-2 or TRBV6-3 to TRBJ1-5, with TRBD1 matching over 7 bases. Trimming removed 0 bases from V and 6 bases from J; junction bases left unmatched: 8. Per germline, CDR1 MNHEY and CDR2 SVGEGT. This CDR3 has 16 amino acids. Here the CDR3 reads CASSYSRLRGRQPQHF. The CDR3 DNA sequence: TGTGCCAGCAGTTACTCCAGGTTGAGGGGGCGTCAGCCCCAGCATTTT.

Many counts were recorded for this clonotype. The V call is TRBV19, the J call TRBJ1-5; no reliable D call. Germline values: CDR1 LNHDA, CDR2 SQIVND (reference sequence). V lost 5 bases, J lost 3 bases, and 17 bases lay in between. This CDR3 is built from 16 residues. The CDR3 bases are TGTGCCAGTAGTGATAACTACGTCGCCTTCAATCAGCCCCAGCATTTT. It specifies CASSDNYVAFNQPQHF.

This sequence joins TRBV27 and TRBJ2-1; tentatively, D is TRBD2 (6 bases). The CDR3 contains 16 residues. Germline CDR1 is MNHEY and CDR2 is SMNVEV (reference sequence). V lost 3 bases, J lost 10 bases, and 22 bases lay in between. CDR3 sequence reads: CASSFTIAARGNEQFF. The CDR3 nucleotides are TGTGCCAGCAGTTTCACGATAGCGGCCCGAGGGAACGAGCAGTTCTTC.